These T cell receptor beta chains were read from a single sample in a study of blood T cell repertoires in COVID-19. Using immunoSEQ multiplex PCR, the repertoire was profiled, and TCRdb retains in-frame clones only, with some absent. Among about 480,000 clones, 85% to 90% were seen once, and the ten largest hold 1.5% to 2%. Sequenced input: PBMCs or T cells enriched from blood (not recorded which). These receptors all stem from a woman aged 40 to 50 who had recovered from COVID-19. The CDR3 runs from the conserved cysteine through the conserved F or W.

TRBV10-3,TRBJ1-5,CAIAGALRQPQHF
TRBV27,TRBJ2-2,CASGYRDTGELFF
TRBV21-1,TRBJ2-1,CASSKPRDRAIVEAYNEQFF
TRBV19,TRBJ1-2,CASRTLGGAFIYGYTF
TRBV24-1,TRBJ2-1,CATSETGGKFEQFF
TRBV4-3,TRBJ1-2,CASSQGTGDYGYTF
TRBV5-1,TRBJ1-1,CASSFSPGGYTEAFF
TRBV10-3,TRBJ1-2,CAISAGLYYGYTF
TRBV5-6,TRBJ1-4,CASSFWSRENEKLFF
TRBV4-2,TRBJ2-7,CASSPLEGSYEQYF